Each of the 21 T cell receptor beta chains below was sequenced from the same sample in a study of blood T cell repertoires in COVID-19. Profiled with immunoSEQ multiplex PCR; TCRdb holds only in-frame clones, not every one. This table has tens of thousands of clones, around four fifths appearing once. Specimen: peripheral blood. These receptors all stem from a man aged 45-65 years with active COVID-19.

The rearrangement links TRBV27 to TRBJ1-1, with 10 bases that match TRBD1. Losses at the gene ends were 6 bases for V and 5 bases for J; bases not matched to a gene: 12. The CDR3 is 16 residues long. Germline V gene sequence: CDR1 MNHEY, CDR2 SMNVEV (reference sequence). CDR3 DNA sequence: TGTGCCAGCAGGCGTAGTCGGACAGGGGGGCTTACTGAAGCTTTCTTT. Translating gives CASRRSRTGGLTEAFF.

The CDR3 is CASSPTGRNTGELFF. Written as DNA, the CDR3 is TGTGCCAGCAGCCCGACAGGGAGAAACACCGGGGAGCTGTTTTTT. This sequence joins TRBV7-9 and TRBJ2-2; 7 positions agree with TRBD1. Germline V CDR1 and CDR2: SEHNR, FQNEAQ (reference sequence). Losses at the gene ends were 5 bases for V and 2 bases for J; bases not matched to a gene: 5. The CDR3 spans 15 residues.

V gene TRBV18 combines with J gene TRBJ1-1; TRBD1 matches 7 bases. The CDR3 is 18 residues long. Germline lookup yields CDR1 KGHSH and CDR2 LQKENI. V was pared by 3 bases and J by 1 base, with 14 bases of the junction left unmatched. CDR3 sequence reads: CASSPNSLGQASNTEAFF. The CDR3 region has the DNA TGTGCCAGCTCACCGAATTCTCTTGGACAGGCATCGAACACTGAAGCTTTCTTT.

The V gene is TRBV5-1, the J gene TRBJ2-5, with 7 bases aligning to TRBD1. The trim removed 6 bases at V and 3 bases at J, leaving 8 bases unmatched. Germline V CDR1 and CDR2: SGHRS, YFSETQ. The CDR3 consists of 14 residues. CDR3 DNA sequence: TGCGCCAGCAAGAGAGGCAGGGGGAAAGAGACCCAGTACTTC. It yields the protein CASKRGRGKETQYF.

This sequence joins TRBV6-6 and TRBJ2-5; 11 nucleotides align to TRBD2. Germline trimming cut 2 bases from V and 5 bases from J; bases unmatched to any gene: 7. Germline CDR1 is MNHNY and CDR2 is SVGAGI (reference sequence). This CDR3 is 16 amino acids long. The chain's CDR3 is CASSYLVSGGVETQYF. CDR3 DNA: TGTGCCAGCAGTTACCTGGTTAGCGGGGGGGTGGAGACCCAGTACTTC.

This clone was counted a single time. The CDR3 protein is CASRDTTDTQYF. CDR3 nucleotides: TGTGCCAGTAGGGACACCACAGATACGCAGTATTTT. The V and J genes are TRBV6-5 and TRBJ2-3; D may be TRBD1 (6 bases). Between the trimmed V and J ends, which lost 9 bases and 2 bases, there was a span of 9 bases. Germline loops: CDR1 MNHEY, CDR2 SVGAGI. This CDR3 is built from 12 residues.

This chain links TRBV28 with TRBJ2-7; 7 nucleotides align to TRBD2. CDR3 length: 15 residues. V lost 3 bases and J lost 1; bases outside the gene matches: 6. Germline CDR1 reads MDHEN; CDR2 reads SYDVKM. The CDR3 nucleotides read TGTGCCAGCAGTTTCGGCGGGACTAAATCCTACGAGCAGTACTTC. This translates into CASSFGGTKSYEQYF.

Only a few counts were recorded for this clone. The genes are TRBV19 and TRBJ2-1; 7 bases map to TRBD1. V was pared by 9 bases and J by 3 bases, with 8 bases of the junction left unmatched. The CDR3 contains 14 residues. In germline, CDR1 is LNHDA, CDR2 SQIVND (reference sequence). The CDR3 spells CASRPGQVYNEQFF. The CDR3 DNA sequence: TGTGCCAGCCGCCCCGGACAGGTCTACAATGAGCAGTTCTTC. Full variable domain (rest looked up from reference TRBV19 and TRBJ2-1): DGGITQSPKYLFRKEGQNVTLSCEQNLNHDAMYWYRQDPGQGLRLIYYSQIVNDFQKGDIAEGYSVSREKKESFPLTVTSAQKNPTAFYLCASRPGQVYNEQFFGPGTRLTVL.

This clone is termed medium-sized (0.01 to 0.1%). This chain links TRBV4-3 with TRBJ2-1; TRBD2 aligns across 10 bases. Germline CDR1 LGHNA, CDR2 YSLEER. The CDR3 is made up of 21 amino acids. V was pared by 4 bases and J by 2 bases, with 20 bases of the junction left unmatched. CDR3 in DNA: TGCGCCAGCAGCCCTGGACGAATGACTAGCGGGCGTCATTATCCCTACAATGAGCAGTTCTTC. Encoded protein: CASSPGRMTSGRHYPYNEQFF.

In DNA, the CDR3 is TGCGCCAGCAGCTCGGGGACAGGGGGCGTAGAGGGCTACACCTTC. This codes for CASSSGTGGVEGYTF. The chain uses TRBV5-1 and TRBJ1-2, with 12 bases that match TRBD1. The CDR3 extends over 15 amino acids. V was clipped by 3 bases and J by 8 bases; unmatched bases: 8. The V gene's germline CDR1 is SGHRS and CDR2 YFSETQ.

V is TRBV11-1 and J is TRBJ2-1, with a weak D call TRBD1 (6 bases). Germline V gene data show CDR1 as SGHAT and CDR2 as FQDESV (reference sequence). CDR3 size: 12 residues. Trimming took 5 bases from V and 10 from J, leaving 12 bases between them. This CDR3 is CASSRQAGEQFF. The CDR3 DNA is TGTGCCAGCAGCCGACAGGCAGGGGAGCAGTTCTTC.

This clone was seen a few times. This rearrangement joins TRBV2 to TRBJ2-1, with D uncertain. The germline V gene encodes CDR1 SNHLY and CDR2 FYNNEI. Deletions cut 2 bases from V and 7 bases from J, with 6 bases between. The CDR3 loop spans 12 amino acids. CDR3 amino acids: CASSESRNEQFF. DNA for the CDR3: TGTGCCAGCAGTGAATCGAGAAATGAGCAGTTCTTC.

This rearrangement joins TRBV27 to TRBJ2-7; the match to TRBD1 covers 10 bases. Germline CDR1 MNHEY, CDR2 SMNVEV (reference sequence). With 3 bases clipped from V and 6 bases from J, the junction kept 5 bases outside the gene matches. The CDR3 consists of 14 residues. Written as DNA, the CDR3 is TGTGCCAGCAGTTTTCCGGGACAGGGGCGCGAGCAGTACTTC. This gives the protein CASSFPGQGREQYF.

The rearrangement links TRBV5-6 to TRBJ2-2; D possibly corresponds to TRBD1 (5 bases). CDR3 length: 17 residues. Looked up from germline, CDR1 is SGHDT and CDR2 is YYEEEE. V gave up 0 bases and J gave up 2 bases, with 14 bases separating them. As DNA, the CDR3 is TGTGCCAGCAGCTTGGGGATGGCAGGGCGTAACACCGGGGAGCTGTTTTTT. It is translated as CASSLGMAGRNTGELFF. Based on the CDR3 plus reference TRBV5-6 and TRBJ2-2, the full variable domain is DAGVTQSPTHLIKTRGQQVTLRCSPKSGHDTVSWYQQALGQGPQFIFQYYEEEERQRGNFPDRFSGHQFPNYSSELNVNALLLGDSALYLCASSLGMAGRNTGELFFGEGSRLTVL.

DNA of the CDR3: TGTGCCAGCAGCTTGGGGGCGGGACTTGGAAACACCGGGGAGCTGTTTTTT. As protein: CASSLGAGLGNTGELFF. The chain has TRBV5-4 and TRBJ2-2, with D possibly being TRBD2 (6 bases). CDR3 length: 17 amino acids. Germline V lookup: CDR1 SGHNT, CDR2 YYREEE (reference sequence). V gave up 0 bases and J gave up 2 bases, with 14 bases separating them.

The chain joins TRBV10-3 to TRBJ1-1; the match to TRBD1 covers 7 bases. The germline V gene encodes CDR1 ENHRY and CDR2 SYGVKD. V lost 4 bases to trimming and J lost 5 bases; unmatched junction nucleotides: 16. This CDR3 is built from 17 residues. This CDR3 is CAISGGGTASIGTEAFF. In DNA, the CDR3 is TGTGCCATCAGTGGAGGGGGGACAGCTTCGATAGGGACTGAAGCTTTCTTT.

J is TRBJ2-7 and V is TRBV4-3; TRBD1 matches 9 bases. The V gene's germline CDR1 is LGHNA and CDR2 YSLEER. The CDR3 covers 14 residues. V dropped 3 bases and J dropped 0; count of bases not matched to a gene: 0. In DNA form, the CDR3 reads TGCGCCAGCAGCCAGGGACAGGGCTCCTACGAGCAGTACTTC. This gives the protein CASSQGQGSYEQYF.

The J gene is TRBJ2-7, the V gene TRBV19, with D tentatively TRBD2 (6 bases). The CDR3 consists of 14 residues. CDR1 and CDR2 from the germline V gene are LNHDA and SQIVND (reference sequence). Trimming left V 9 bases short and J 2 bases short, with 17 bases between. The DNA for the CDR3 is TGTGCCAGCGCCGCGGGACGCGATGCCTACGAGCAGTACTTC. This sequence encodes CASAAGRDAYEQYF.

This chain joins TRBV7-2 and TRBJ2-1; no clear D gene. V lost 4 bases, J lost 5 bases, and 18 bases lay in between. The CDR3 consists of 16 residues. Germline CDR1 and CDR2: SGHTA and FQGNSA. The CDR3 spells CASSSYLSELNNEQFF. The CDR3 coding sequence is TGTGCCAGCAGCTCTTACCTATCGGAGTTAAACAATGAGCAGTTCTTC.

The chain is built from TRBV27 and TRBJ1-2; 7 bases are a match to TRBD1. The germline V gene encodes CDR1 MNHEY and CDR2 SMNVEV (reference sequence). The ends lost 2 bases at V and 4 bases at J; junction bases unmatched: 4. The CDR3 runs 14 residues. CDR3 sequence: CASSLKGASYGYTF. In DNA form, the CDR3 reads TGTGCCAGCAGTTTAAAGGGGGCTTCCTATGGCTACACCTTC.

This clone was counted a few times. One junction end disagrees with the germline gene, perhaps due to a read error. This sequence joins TRBV28 and TRBJ1-6; D gene uncertain. This CDR3 is 18 amino acids long. Germline V lookup: CDR1 MDHEN, CDR2 SYDVKM. The CDR3 sequence: CASRLSLNYGVRNSPLHF. CDR3 DNA: TGTGCCAGCAGGTTATCCCTCAACTACGGGGTTCGGAATTCACCCCTCCACTTT.